These 2 T cell receptor beta chains originate from one sample sequenced in a study of cytomegalovirus exposure and HLA in healthy donors. The protocol was immunoSEQ multiplex PCR, while the TCRdb copy is restricted to in-frame clones and leaves out a portion. The data show 200,000 to 250,000 clones, roughly 80% seen once. The material sequenced was PBMCs. Every receptor here comes from a woman younger than 35 in good health and CMV-seronegative.

V gene TRBV6-6 combines with J gene TRBJ1-4; D might be TRBD1 (5 bases). The V gene's germline CDR1 is MNHNY and CDR2 SVGAGI (reference sequence). This CDR3 has 16 amino acids. V was cut by 6 bases and J by 4 bases, with 18 bases left in between. The CDR3 sequence is CASSQGPRRNNEKLFF. DNA for the CDR3: TGTGCCAGCAGCCAGGGACCGAGACGGAATAATGAAAAACTGTTTTTT.

This clone was detected a few times. The rearrangement links TRBV2 to TRBJ1-2, with D perhaps TRBD1 (5 bases). Per germline, CDR1 SNHLY and CDR2 FYNNEI. The length of the CDR3 is 16 residues. Deletions cut 1 base from V and 6 bases from J, with 18 bases between. CDR3 in DNA: TGTGCCAGCAGTGAAGTGCGGGCAGGGAGTTTACATGGCTACACCTTC. It specifies CASSEVRAGSLHGYTF. The variable domain in full, with the rest retrieved from reference TRBV2 and TRBJ1-2, is EPEVTQTPSHQVTQMGQEVILRCVPISNHLYFYWYRQILGQKVEFLVSFYNNEISEKSEIFDDQFSVERPDGSNFTLKIRSTKLEDSAMYFCASSEVRAGSLHGYTFGSGTRLTVV.